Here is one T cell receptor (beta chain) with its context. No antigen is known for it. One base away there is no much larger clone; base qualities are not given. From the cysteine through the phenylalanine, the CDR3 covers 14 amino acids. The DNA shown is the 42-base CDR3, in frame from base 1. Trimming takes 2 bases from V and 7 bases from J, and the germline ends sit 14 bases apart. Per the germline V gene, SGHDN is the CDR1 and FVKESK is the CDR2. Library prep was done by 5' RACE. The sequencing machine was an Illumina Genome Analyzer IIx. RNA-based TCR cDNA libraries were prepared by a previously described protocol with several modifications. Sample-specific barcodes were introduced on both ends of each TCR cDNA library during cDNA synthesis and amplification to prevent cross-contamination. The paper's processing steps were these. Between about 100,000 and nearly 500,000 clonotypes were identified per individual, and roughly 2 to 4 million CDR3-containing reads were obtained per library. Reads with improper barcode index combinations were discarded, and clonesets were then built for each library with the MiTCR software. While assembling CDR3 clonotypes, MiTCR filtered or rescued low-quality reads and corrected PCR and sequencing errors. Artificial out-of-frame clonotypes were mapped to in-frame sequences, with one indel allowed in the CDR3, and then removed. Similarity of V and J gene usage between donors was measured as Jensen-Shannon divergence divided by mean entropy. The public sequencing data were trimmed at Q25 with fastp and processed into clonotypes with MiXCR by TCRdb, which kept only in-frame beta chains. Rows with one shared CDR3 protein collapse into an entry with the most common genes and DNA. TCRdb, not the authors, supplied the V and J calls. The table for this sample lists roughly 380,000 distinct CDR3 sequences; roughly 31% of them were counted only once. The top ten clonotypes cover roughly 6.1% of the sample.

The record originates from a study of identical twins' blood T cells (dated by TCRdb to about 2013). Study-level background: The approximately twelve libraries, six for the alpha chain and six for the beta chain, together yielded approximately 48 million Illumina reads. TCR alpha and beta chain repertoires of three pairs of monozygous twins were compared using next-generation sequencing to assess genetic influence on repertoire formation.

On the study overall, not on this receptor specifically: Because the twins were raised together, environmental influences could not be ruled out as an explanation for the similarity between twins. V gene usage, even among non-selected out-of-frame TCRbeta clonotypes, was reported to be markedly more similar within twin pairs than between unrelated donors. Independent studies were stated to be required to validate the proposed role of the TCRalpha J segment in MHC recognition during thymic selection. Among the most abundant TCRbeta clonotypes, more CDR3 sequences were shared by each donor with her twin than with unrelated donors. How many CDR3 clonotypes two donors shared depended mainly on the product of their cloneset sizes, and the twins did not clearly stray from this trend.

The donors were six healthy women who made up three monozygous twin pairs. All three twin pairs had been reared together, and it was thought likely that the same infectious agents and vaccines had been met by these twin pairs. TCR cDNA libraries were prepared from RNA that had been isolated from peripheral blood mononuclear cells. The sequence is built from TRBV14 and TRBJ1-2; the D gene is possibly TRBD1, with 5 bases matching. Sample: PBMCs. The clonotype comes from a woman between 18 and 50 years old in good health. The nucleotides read TGTGCCAGCAGCCAACCGCAGGGTATAGGTGGCTACACCTTC. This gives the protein CASSQPQGIGGYTF.